The 9 T cell receptor beta chains below all came from one sample that was sequenced in a study of blood T cell repertoires in COVID-19. Using immunoSEQ multiplex PCR, the repertoire was profiled, and TCRdb retains in-frame clones only, with some absent. The sample records 240,000 or so clones, 82% being singletons. Sequenced input: peripheral blood. These TCRs come from a woman aged 18-29 years with acute or convalescent COVID-19.

The rearrangement joins TRBV4-3 to TRBJ2-3; 12 bases agree with TRBD2. This CDR3 is 16 amino acids long. The germline V gene encodes CDR1 LGHNA and CDR2 YSLEER. Trimming removed 3 bases from V and 0 bases from J; junction bases left unmatched: 1. The CDR3 DNA reads TGCGCCAGCAGCCAGGGGACTAGCGGGAGCACAGATACGCAGTATTTT. It translates to CASSQGTSGSTDTQYF.

The V and J genes are TRBV19 and TRBJ1-5; D perhaps matches TRBD1 (5 bases). The germline V gene has CDR1 LNHDA and CDR2 SQIVND (reference sequence). CDR3 length equals 15 residues. V was cut by 3 bases and J by 2 bases, with 11 bases left in between. CDR3 in DNA: TGTGCCAGTAGTATGTGGGGGGATGGCAATCAGCCCCAGCATTTT. Translation: CASSMWGDGNQPQHF.

This clone was recorded at least ten times. This rearrangement joins TRBV7-2 to TRBJ2-4; D gene uncertain. Germline V gene data show CDR1 as SGHTA and CDR2 as FQGNSA. With 4 bases removed from V and 2 bases from J, the gap between germline ends came to 6 bases. The CDR3 totals 13 residues. CDR3 amino acids: CASSSLSKNIQYF. The CDR3 nucleotides read TGTGCCAGCAGCTCCCTCTCCAAAAACATTCAGTACTTC.

This clone came up a few times. The chain employs TRBV5-1 and TRBJ2-7; the match to TRBD2 covers 7 bases. Germline lookup yields CDR1 SGHRS and CDR2 YFSETQ. The CDR3 is 13 residues long. After removal of 10 bases from V and 3 bases from J, the junction contained 10 bases not matched to a gene. The CDR3 DNA follows: TGCGCCTCTGGGAGGGACTTGGTCTACGAGCAGTACTTC. This sequence encodes CASGRDLVYEQYF. The variable domain in full, with the rest retrieved from reference TRBV5-1 and TRBJ2-7, is KAGVTQTPRYLIKTRGQQVTLSCSPISGHRSVSWYQQTPGQGLQFLFEYFSETQRNKGNFPGRFSGRQFSNSRSEMNVSTLELGDSALYLCASGRDLVYEQYFGPGTRLTVT.

The chain carries TRBV2 and TRBJ2-5; TRBD1 agrees at 10 bases. V lost 9 bases and J lost 10; bases outside the gene matches: 11. The CDR3 runs to 13 residues. CDR1 and CDR2 (germline): SNHLY, FYNNEI. CDR3 amino acids: CARNRDRGPVQYF. For the CDR3, the DNA is TGTGCCAGAAACCGGGACAGGGGACCTGTCCAGTACTTC. The complete variable domain, with remaining parts taken from reference TRBV2 and TRBJ2-5, reads EPEVTQTPSHQVTQMGQEVILRCVPISNHLYFYWYRQILGQKVEFLVSFYNNEISEKSEIFDDQFSVERPDGSNFTLKIRSTKLEDSAMYFCARNRDRGPVQYFGPGTRLLVL.

The chain links TRBV6-1 to TRBJ2-5; possible D gene TRBD1, 6 bases. V lost 1 base and J lost 0, with 12 bases in between. The CDR3 is 16 residues long. Germline CDR1 and CDR2: MNHNS and SASEGT. The CDR3 spells CASSEGTAPYQETQYF. The CDR3 DNA follows: TGTGCCAGCAGTGAAGGGACAGCGCCCTACCAAGAGACCCAGTACTTC.

The chain is built from TRBV27 and TRBJ2-5; D ambiguous. V was trimmed by 5 bases and J by 3 bases, leaving 16 bases between them. This CDR3 comprises 15 residues. Germline values: CDR1 MNHEY, CDR2 SMNVEV (reference sequence). The CDR3 coding sequence is TGTGCCAGCAGTCCACTCCGATATGTCAAAGAGACCCAGTACTTC. This encodes CASSPLRYVKETQYF.

This clone was recorded a few times. This sequence joins TRBV7-9 and TRBJ2-1, with a possible D match to TRBD2 (5 bases). The CDR3 totals 15 residues. V gave up 4 bases and J gave up 8 bases, with 18 bases separating them. CDR1 SEHNR and CDR2 FQNEAQ come from the germline V gene (reference sequence). The CDR3 sequence is CASSSLTGRADEQFF. CDR3 coding DNA: TGTGCCAGCAGCTCCTTAACGGGGAGAGCCGATGAGCAGTTCTTC.

The chain is built from TRBV30 and TRBJ1-4, with a possible D match to TRBD1 (5 bases). In germline, CDR1 is GTSNPN, CDR2 SVGIG (reference sequence). The CDR3 totals 13 residues. Between the trimmed V and J ends, which lost 0 bases and 5 bases, there was a span of 7 bases. CDR3 nucleotide sequence: TGTGCCTGGAGTGTACAGGTGAATGAAAAACTGTTTTTT. Amino acids: CAWSVQVNEKLFF.